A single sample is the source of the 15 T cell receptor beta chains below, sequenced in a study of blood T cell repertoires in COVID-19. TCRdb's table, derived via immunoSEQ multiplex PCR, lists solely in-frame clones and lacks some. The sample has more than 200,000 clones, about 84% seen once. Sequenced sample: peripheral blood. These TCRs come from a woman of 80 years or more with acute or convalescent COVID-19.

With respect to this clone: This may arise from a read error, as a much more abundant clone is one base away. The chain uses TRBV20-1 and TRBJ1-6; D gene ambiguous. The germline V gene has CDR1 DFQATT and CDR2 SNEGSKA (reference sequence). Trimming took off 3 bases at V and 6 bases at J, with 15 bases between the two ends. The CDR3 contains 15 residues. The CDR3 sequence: CSASSGRGGNSPLHF. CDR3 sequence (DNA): TGCAGTGCTAGTTCCGGACGGGGTGGTAATTCACCCCTCCACTTT.

CDR3 loop: CASSYTGAGANVLTF. For the CDR3, the DNA is TGTGCCAGCAGCTATACAGGGGCTGGGGCCAACGTCCTGACTTTC. The rearrangement links TRBV28 to TRBJ2-6; 7 nucleotides match TRBD1. Germline assignment: CDR1 MDHEN and CDR2 SYDVKM. The CDR3 runs 15 residues. With 6 bases clipped from V and 2 bases from J, the junction kept 4 bases outside the gene matches.

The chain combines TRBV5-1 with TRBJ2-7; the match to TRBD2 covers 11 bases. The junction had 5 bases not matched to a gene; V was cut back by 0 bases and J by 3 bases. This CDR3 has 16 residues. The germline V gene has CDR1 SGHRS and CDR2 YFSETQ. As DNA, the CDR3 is TGCGCCAGCAGCTTGGCTAGCGGGAGGATAAGCTACGAGCAGTACTTC. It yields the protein CASSLASGRISYEQYF.

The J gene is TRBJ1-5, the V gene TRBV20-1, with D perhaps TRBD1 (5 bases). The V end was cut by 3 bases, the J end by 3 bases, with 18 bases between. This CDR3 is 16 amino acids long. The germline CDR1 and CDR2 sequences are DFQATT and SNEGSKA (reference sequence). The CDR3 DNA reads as TGCAGTGCTAGTTGGAGTGTCCGGGGGTCCAATCAGCCCCAGCATTTT. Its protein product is CSASWSVRGSNQPQHF.

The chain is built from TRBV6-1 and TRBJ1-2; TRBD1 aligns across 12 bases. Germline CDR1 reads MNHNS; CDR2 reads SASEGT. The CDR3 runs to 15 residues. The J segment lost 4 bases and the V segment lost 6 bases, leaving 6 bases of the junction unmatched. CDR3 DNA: TGTGCCAGCAGCCGGGACAGGGGGCAAGGCTATGGCTACACCTTC. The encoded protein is CASSRDRGQGYGYTF.

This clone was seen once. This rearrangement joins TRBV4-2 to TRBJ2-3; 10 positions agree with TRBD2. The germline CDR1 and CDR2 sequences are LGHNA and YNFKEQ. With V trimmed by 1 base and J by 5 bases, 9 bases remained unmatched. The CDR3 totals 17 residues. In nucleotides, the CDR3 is TGTGCCAGCAGCCAAGGATCGGCTAGCGGGAGAGAAGATACGCAGTATTTT. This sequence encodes CASSQGSASGREDTQYF.

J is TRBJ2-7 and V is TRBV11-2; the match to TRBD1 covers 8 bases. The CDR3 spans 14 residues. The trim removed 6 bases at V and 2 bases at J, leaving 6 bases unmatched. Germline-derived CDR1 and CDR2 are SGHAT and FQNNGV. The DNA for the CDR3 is TGTGCCAGCAGACCAGGACAGGGTCCCTACGAGCAGTACTTC. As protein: CASRPGQGPYEQYF.

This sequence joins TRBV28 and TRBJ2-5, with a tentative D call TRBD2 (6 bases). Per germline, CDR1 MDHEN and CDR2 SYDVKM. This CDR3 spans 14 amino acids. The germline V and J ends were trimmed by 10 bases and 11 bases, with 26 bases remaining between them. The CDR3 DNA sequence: TGTGCCACCAAGCCGCCCCTCCCGGGAGAGGCTCAGTACTTC. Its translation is CATKPPLPGEAQYF.

CDR3 region: CASSYVLTGTPAGEQFF. In DNA, the CDR3 is TGTGCCAGCAGCTACGTACTAACCGGGACTCCGGCGGGGGAGCAGTTCTTC. This chain uses TRBV3-1 (or the pseudogene TRBV3-2) with TRBJ2-1; D possibly corresponds to TRBD2 (6 bases). Germline V gene data show CDR1 as LGHDT and CDR2 as YNNKEL (reference sequence). The V gene lost 5 bases and the J gene lost 10 bases, with 27 bases spanning the gap. CDR3 size: 17 residues.

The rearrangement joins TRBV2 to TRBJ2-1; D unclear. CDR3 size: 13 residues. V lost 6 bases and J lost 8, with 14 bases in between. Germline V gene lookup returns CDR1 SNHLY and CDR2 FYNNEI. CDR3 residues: CASRPGQYDEQFF. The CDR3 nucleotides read TGTGCCAGCAGACCTGGCCAGTACGATGAGCAGTTCTTC.

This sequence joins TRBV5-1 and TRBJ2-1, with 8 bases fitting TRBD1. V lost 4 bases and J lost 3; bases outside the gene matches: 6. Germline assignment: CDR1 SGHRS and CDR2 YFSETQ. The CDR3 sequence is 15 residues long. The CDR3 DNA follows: TGCGCCAGCAGCCGCGGACAGGGAGGCTACAATGAGCAGTTCTTC. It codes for CASSRGQGGYNEQFF.

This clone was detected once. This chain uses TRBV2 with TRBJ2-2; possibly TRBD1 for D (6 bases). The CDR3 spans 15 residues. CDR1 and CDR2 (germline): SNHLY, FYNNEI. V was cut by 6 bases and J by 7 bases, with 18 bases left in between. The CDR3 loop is CASSELQIQGGELFF. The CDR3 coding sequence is TGTGCCAGCAGCGAACTCCAAATACAGGGCGGGGAGCTGTTTTTT. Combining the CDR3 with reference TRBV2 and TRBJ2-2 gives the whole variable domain EPEVTQTPSHQVTQMGQEVILRCVPISNHLYFYWYRQILGQKVEFLVSFYNNEISEKSEIFDDQFSVERPDGSNFTLKIRSTKLEDSAMYFCASSELQIQGGELFFGEGSRLTVL.

CDR3 bases: TGTGCCTCCAACGCGGTAGGTGTTACTGAAGCTTTCTTT. Translated, it gives CASNAVGVTEAFF. V and J are TRBV30 and TRBJ1-1, with D unresolved. The CDR3 is made up of 13 amino acids. Per germline, CDR1 GTSNPN and CDR2 SVGIG (reference sequence). V lost 7 bases and J 5 bases, leaving 17 bases between the germline ends.

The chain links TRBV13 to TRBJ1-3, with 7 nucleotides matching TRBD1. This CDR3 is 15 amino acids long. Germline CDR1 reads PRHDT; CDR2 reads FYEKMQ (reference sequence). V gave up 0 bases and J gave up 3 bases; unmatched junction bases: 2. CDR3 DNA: TGTGCCAGCAGCTTAGGGCCAGGGGGTGGAAACACCATATATTTT. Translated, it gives CASSLGPGGGNTIYF.

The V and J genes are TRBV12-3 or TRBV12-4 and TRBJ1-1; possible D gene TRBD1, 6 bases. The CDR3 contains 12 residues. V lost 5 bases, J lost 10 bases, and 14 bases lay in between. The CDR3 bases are TGTGCCAGCAGTCCCTCGGGGGGGCGAGCTTTCTTT. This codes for CASSPSGGRAFF.